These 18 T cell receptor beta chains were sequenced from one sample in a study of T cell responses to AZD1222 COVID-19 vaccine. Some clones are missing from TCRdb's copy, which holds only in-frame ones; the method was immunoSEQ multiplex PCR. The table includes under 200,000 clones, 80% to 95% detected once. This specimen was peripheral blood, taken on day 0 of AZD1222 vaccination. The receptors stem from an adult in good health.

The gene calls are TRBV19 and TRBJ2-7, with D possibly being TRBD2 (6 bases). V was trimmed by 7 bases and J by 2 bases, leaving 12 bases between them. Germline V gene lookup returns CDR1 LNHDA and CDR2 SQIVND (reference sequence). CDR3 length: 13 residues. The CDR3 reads CASMGGVPYEQYF. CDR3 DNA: TGTGCCAGTATGGGGGGAGTCCCCTACGAGCAGTACTTC.

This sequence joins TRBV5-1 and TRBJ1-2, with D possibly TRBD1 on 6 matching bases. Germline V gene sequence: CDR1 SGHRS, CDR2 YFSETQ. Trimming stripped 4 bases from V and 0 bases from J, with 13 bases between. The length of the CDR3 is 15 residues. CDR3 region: CASSIGTQTNYGYTF. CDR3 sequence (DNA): TGCGCCAGCAGCATCGGGACACAGACTAACTATGGCTACACCTTC.

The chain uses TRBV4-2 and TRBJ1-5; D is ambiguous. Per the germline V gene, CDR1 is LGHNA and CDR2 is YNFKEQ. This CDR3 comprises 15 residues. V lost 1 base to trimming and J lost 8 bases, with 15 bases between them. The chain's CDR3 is CASSQVNGVSEPQHF. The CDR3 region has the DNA TGTGCCAGCAGCCAAGTTAACGGGGTATCAGAGCCCCAGCATTTT.

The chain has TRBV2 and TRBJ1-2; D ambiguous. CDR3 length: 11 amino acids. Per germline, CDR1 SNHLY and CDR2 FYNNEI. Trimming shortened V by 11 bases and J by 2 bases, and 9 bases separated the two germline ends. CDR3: CALSSNYGYTF. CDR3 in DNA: TGTGCCTTAAGTTCGAACTATGGCTACACCTTC.

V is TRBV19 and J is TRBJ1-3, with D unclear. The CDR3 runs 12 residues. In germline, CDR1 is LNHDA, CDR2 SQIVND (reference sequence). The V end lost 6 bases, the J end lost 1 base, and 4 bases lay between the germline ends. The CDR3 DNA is TGTGCCAGTAGGGCTTCTGGAAACACCATATATTTT. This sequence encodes CASRASGNTIYF.

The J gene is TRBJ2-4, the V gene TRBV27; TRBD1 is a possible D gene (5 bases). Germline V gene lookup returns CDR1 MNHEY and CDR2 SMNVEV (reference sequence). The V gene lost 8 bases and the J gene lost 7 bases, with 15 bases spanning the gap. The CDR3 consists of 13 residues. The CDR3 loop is CASSPGQGNIQYF. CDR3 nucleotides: TGTGCCAGCTCTCCGGGTCAGGGTAACATTCAGTACTTC.

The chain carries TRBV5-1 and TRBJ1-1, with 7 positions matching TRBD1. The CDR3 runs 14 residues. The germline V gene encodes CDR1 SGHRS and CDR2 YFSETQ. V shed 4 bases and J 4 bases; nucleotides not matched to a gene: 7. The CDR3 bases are TGCGCCAGCAGCGGAGGGGGCGGGAGCACTGAAGCTTTCTTT. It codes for CASSGGGGSTEAFF.

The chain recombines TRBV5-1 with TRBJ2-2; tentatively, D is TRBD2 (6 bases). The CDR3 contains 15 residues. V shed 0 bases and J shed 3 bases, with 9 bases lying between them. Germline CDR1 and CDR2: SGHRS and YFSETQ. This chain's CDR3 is CASSLDGGDTGELFF. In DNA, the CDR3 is TGCGCCAGCAGCTTGGACGGGGGAGACACCGGGGAGCTGTTTTTT.

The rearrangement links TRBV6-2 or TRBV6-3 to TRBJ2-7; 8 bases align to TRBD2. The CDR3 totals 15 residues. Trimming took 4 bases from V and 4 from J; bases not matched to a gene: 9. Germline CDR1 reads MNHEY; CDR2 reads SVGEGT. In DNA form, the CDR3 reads TGTGCCAGCAGTTCCCACAGCGGGGGTGGTTACGAGCAGTACTTC. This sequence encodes CASSSHSGGGYEQYF.

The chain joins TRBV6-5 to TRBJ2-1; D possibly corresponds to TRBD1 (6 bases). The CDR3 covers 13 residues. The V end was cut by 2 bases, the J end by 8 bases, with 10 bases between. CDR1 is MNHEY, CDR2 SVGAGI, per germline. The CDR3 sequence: CASSYVGAYEQFF. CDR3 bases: TGTGCCAGCAGTTACGTGGGGGCCTATGAGCAGTTCTTC.

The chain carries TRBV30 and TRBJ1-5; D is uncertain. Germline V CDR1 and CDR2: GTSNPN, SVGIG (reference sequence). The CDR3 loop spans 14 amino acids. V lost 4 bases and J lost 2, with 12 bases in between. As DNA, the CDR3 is TGTGCCTGGACCAGTGGAGTAGGCAATCAGCCCCAGCATTTT. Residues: CAWTSGVGNQPQHF.

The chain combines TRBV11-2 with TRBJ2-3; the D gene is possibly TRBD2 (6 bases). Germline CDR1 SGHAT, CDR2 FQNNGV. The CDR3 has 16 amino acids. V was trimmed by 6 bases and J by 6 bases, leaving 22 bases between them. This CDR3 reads CASRSPGVRSFDTQYF. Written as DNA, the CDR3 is TGTGCCAGCAGATCCCCGGGAGTTCGATCATTTGATACGCAGTATTTT.

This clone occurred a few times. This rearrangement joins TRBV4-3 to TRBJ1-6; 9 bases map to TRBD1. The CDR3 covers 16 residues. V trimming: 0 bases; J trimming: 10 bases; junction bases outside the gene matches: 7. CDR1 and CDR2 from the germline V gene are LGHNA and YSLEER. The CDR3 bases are TGCGCCAGCAGCCAAGAGACCGGGACAGGGTACTCACCCCTCCACTTT. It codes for CASSQETGTGYSPLHF.

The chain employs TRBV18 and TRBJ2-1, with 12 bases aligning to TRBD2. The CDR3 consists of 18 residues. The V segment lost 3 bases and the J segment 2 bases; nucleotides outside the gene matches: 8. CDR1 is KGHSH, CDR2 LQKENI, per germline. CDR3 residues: CASSPVPGLAGAYNEQFF. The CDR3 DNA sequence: TGTGCCAGCTCACCTGTCCCGGGACTAGCGGGTGCCTACAATGAGCAGTTCTTC.

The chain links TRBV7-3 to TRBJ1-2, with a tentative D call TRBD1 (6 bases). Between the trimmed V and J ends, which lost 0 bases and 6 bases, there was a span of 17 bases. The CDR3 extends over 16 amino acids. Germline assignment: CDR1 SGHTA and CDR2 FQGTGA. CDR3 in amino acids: CASSLTRISSGDGYTF. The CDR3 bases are TGTGCCAGCAGCTTAACCAGAATCTCTTCAGGGGATGGCTACACCTTC.

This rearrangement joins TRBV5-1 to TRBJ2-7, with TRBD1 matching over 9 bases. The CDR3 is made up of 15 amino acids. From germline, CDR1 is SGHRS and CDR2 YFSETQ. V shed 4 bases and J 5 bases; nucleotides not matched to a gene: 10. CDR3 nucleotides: TGCGCCAGCAGCGTCCGGGACAGGGCCTACGACGAGCAGTACTTC. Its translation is CASSVRDRAYDEQYF.

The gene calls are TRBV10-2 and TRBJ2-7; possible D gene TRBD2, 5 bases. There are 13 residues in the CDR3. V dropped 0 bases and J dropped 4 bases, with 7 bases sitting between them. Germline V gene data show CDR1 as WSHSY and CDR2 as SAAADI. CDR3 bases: TGCGCCAGCAGTGAGTCGGAGGATTACGAGCAGTACTTC. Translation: CASSESEDYEQYF.

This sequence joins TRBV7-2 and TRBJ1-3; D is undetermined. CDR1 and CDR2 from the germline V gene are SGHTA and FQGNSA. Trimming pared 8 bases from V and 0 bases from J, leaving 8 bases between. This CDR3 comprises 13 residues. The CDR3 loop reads CASRRSSGNTIYF. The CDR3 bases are TGTGCCAGCCGTCGGAGCTCTGGAAACACCATATATTTT.